This T cell receptor beta chain stems from a study of blood T cell repertoires in COVID-19. Study at large: Sources were T cells, B-cell-depleted T cells, or PBMCs; the material itself was cDNA or gDNA.

V was clipped by 0 bases and J by 6 bases; unmatched bases: 6. The germline gives CDR1 SGDLS, CDR2 YYNGEE. This CDR3 contains 15 residues. The repertoire was sequenced with immunoSEQ multiplex PCR; TCRdb's copy has only in-frame clones and lacks some. The profile shows 400,000 to 500,000 clones, about 88% of them singletons. The receptor was derived from a young woman who had been exposed to COVID-19. Specimen: PBMCs or T cells enriched from blood (not recorded which). The J gene is TRBJ2-3, the V gene TRBV9; 8 bases map to TRBD2. CDR3 bases: TGTGCCAGCAGCGTAGACGGGGGGGCCGCTGATACGCAGTATTTT. Encoded protein: CASSVDGGAADTQYF. Full variable domain (rest looked up from reference TRBV9 and TRBJ2-3): DSGVTQTPKHLITATGQRVTLRCSPRSGDLSVYWYQQSLDQGLQFLIQYYNGEERAKGNILERFSAQQFPDLHSELNLSSLELGDSALYFCASSVDGGAADTQYFGPGTRLTVL.